What follows is one TCR beta chain and its context. Its antigen is still unknown. The record has no base qualities; no much larger clone is one base away. In the same sample, other DNA sequences code for this CDR3. This specimen comes from a study of blood T cell repertoires in COVID-19 (dated by TCRdb to the early 2020s). With regard to the full study: Collaborator samples came from the United States, Italy and Spain and covered acute and convalescent phases of COVID-19. Subjects who had been exposed to COVID-19, were actively infected with it, or had recovered from it provided the deeply sampled blood TCRbeta repertoires that made up the dataset. The repertoires were released in a freely available public database meant as a resource for research on the immune response to SARS-CoV-2. Nearly every sample came with metadata listing a de-identified subject ID, COVID-19 status, age in years and sex. Where available, HLA class I and class II types were obtained from metadata supplied by the sample provider rather than from assay-based typing. Samples came from the ongoing ImmuneRACE study (first 160 participants) plus 1,254 subjects from 6 global collaborators. The material from the prospective study consisted of cDNA or gDNA derived from T cells, B-cell-depleted T cells, or PBMCs.

Participants in the prospective study were aged roughly 18 to 90 years, lived in some 24 United States geographic areas, and enrolled through a virtual design. Cohort assignment in the prospective study relied on participant-reported clinical history from a screening survey and a study questionnaire. Recovered participants in ImmuneRACE Cohort 3 were defined by two consecutive negative NP/OP PCR tests, clearance by a healthcare professional, or resolution of symptoms. Mobile phlebotomists in the prospective study collected whole blood, serum and a nasopharyngeal or oropharyngeal swab from every participant. Participants in the prospective study had the option to provide additional blood draws and questionnaires over a roughly 2-month period. Prospective study blood samples were shipped either frozen or at room temperature before DNA extraction. V was cut back by 3 bases and J by 0 bases, leaving a gap of 6 bases between them. Sequences LNHDA (CDR1) and SQIVND (CDR2) are obtained from the germline V gene (reference sequence). Spanning cysteine to phenylalanine, the CDR3 consists of 14 amino acids. Only the CDR3 portion is preserved as DNA: 42 bases, with reading frame beginning at the first base.

The immunoSEQ Assay, a bias-controlled multiplex PCR, was used to amplify TCRbeta CDR3 regions from genomic DNA. Per the source publication's procedure: Nucleated cell counts per sample were estimated from amplification of reference gene primers within the assay. Sequence reads were collapsed and filtered to measure the absolute abundance of every unique TCRbeta CDR3 rearrangement. Productive Simpson clonality was computed per sample as the square root of Simpson's diversity index over productive rearrangements. TCRdb stores this immuneACCESS table with in-frame sequences only. Part of the clones is absent; in the studies checked, under half of the shortfall reflects unresolved V genes, and no reason is known for the rest. That table furnishes V, J and clone size, whereas the DNA furnished D and trimming. This sample gives about 280,000 clones in total; about 85% of them show up just once. The biggest ten clones account for 2% to 3% of the sample.

The investigation overall reported the following: Clinical and demographic metadata were provided uncurated, with the amount varying by source and participant.

The receptor comes from a woman in her forties or fifties who had recovered from COVID-19. The V and J genes are TRBV19 and TRBJ1-3, with no D gene named confidently. The sample was PBMCs or T cells enriched from blood (not recorded which). CDR3 loop: CASSIRSSGNTIYF. The DNA is as follows: TGTGCCAGTAGTATTAGGAGCTCTGGAAACACCATATATTTT. The CDR3, completed at both ends by the reference TRBV19 and TRBJ1-3 genes, gives the full variable domain DGGITQSPKYLFRKEGQNVTLSCEQNLNHDAMYWYRQDPGQGLRLIYYSQIVNDFQKGDIAEGYSVSREKKESFPLTVTSAQKNPTAFYLCASSIRSSGNTIYFGEGSWLTVV.